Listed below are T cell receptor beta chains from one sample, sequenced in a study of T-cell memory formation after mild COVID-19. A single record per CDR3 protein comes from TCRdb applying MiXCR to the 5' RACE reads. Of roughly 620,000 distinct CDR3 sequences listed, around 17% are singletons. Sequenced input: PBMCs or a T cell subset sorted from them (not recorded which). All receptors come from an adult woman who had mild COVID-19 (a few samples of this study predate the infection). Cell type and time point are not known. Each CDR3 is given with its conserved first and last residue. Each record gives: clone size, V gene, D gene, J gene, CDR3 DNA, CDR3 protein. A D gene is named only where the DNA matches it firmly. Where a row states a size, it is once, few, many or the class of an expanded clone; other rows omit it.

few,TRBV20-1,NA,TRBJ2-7,TGCAGTGCTAGAGCCCCGGGCTGGGGGCCGGTCCAATCCTACGAGCAGTACTTC,CSARAPGWGPVQSYEQYF
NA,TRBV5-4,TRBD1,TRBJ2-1,TGTGCCAGCAGCCCACAGGGACAGGGATACAATGAGCAGTTCTTC,CASSPQGQGYNEQFF
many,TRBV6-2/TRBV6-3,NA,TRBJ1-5,TGTGCCATCGGGCGGAATCAGCCCCAGCATTTT,CAIGRNQPQHF
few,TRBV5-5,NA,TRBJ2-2,TGTGCCAGCAGCTTTGGACAGCGATTGAACACCGGGGAGCTGTTTTTT,CASSFGQRLNTGELFF
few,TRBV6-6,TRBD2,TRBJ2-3,TGTGCCAGCAGTTTTGGGCGGGGGGGCGATACGCAGTATTTT,CASSFGRGGDTQYF
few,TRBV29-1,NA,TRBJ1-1,TGCAGCGTTGAGTCCGTGGGCGGGGGGAGGACCACTGAAGCTTTCTTT,CSVESVGGGRTTEAFF
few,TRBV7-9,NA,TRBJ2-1,TGTGCCAGCAGCTTCCGCAACAATGAGCAGTTCTTC,CASSFRNNEQFF
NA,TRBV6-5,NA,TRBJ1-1,TGTGCCAGCAGTTACGGTCCTACTCGGGCTGAAGCTTTCTTT,CASSYGPTRAEAFF
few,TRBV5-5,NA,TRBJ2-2,TGTGCCAGCAGCTTAGAAGTTGGGAGCGGGGAGCTGTTTTTT,CASSLEVGSGELFF
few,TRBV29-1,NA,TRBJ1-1,TGCAGCGCTAACCGGGGCCAGGCCTGGCCTGAGGGCACTGAAGCTTTCTTT,CSANRGQAWPEGTEAFF
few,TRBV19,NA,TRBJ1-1,TGTGCCAGTAGTATAGGGGGGTACTTGACTGAAGCTTTCTTT,CASSIGGYLTEAFF
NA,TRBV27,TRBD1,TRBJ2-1,TGTGCCAGCAGTTTCACAGGGGGCAGTGAGCAGTTCTTC,CASSFTGGSEQFF
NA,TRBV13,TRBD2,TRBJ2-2,TGTGCCAGCAGCCTAATGGGGCGGGAGTATCACGGGGAGCTGTTTTTT,CASSLMGREYHGELFF
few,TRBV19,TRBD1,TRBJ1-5,TGTGCCAGTAGTGGGACAGCTAGCAATCAGCCCCAGCATTTT,CASSGTASNQPQHF
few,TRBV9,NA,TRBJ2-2,TGTGCCAGCAGCGATGGAGCCGGGGAGCTGTTTTTT,CASSDGAGELFF
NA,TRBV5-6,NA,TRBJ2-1,TGTGCCAGCAGCTTACCCGGGATCCCCCCCTGGAATGAGCAGTTCTTC,CASSLPGIPPWNEQFF
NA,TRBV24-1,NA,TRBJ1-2,TGTGCCACCAGTGCCCCTGCGGGGGAGGACTATGGCTACACCTTC,CATSAPAGEDYGYTF
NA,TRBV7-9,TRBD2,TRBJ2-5,TGTGCCAGCAGCTCCCTGACTAGCGGACAAGAGACCCAGTACTTC,CASSSLTSGQETQYF
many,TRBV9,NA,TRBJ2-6,TGTGCCAGCAGCGTTCCGGGATCCGGGGCCAACGTCCTGACTTTC,CASSVPGSGANVLTF
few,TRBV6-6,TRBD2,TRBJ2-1,TGTGCCAGCAGTACTAGCGGGAGTTTCCGACCCCTTCACAATGAGCAGTTCTTC,CASSTSGSFRPLHNEQFF